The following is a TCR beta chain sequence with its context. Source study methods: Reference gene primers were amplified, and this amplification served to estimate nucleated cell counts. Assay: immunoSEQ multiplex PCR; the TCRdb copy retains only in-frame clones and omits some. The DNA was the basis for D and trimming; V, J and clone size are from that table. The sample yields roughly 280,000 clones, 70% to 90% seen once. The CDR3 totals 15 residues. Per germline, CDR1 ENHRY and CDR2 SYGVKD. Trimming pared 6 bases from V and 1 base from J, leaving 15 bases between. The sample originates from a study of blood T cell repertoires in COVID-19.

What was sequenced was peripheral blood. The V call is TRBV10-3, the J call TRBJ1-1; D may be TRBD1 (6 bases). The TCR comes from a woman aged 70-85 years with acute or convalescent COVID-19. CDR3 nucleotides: TGTGCCATCAGGGTTGGTGGGGGCGCGAACACTGAAGCTTTCTTT. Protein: CAIRVGGGANTEAFF.